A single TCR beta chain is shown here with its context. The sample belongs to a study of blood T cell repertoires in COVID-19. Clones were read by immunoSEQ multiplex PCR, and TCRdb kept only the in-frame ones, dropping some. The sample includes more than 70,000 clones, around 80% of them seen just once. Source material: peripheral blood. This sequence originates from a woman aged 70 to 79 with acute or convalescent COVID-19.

CDR3 sequence reads: CASTPGQGFAEQYF. CDR3 coding DNA: TGTGCCAGCACTCCGGGACAGGGTTTTGCCGAGCAGTACTTC. The gene calls are TRBV2 and TRBJ2-7; 9 bases are a match to TRBD1. This CDR3 has 14 amino acids. Germline V CDR1 and CDR2: SNHLY, FYNNEI. V dropped 7 bases and J dropped 6; count of bases not matched to a gene: 10.